The source of this T cell receptor (beta chain) is a study of memory CD4+ T cells and cytomegalovirus serostatus (dated by TCRdb to between 2018 and 2021). Study-wide context: A total of some 35 healthy Belgian adults, of whom 9 were CMV seropositive and 24 were CMV seronegative, were included in the cohort. The study sequenced CD4+ memory TCRbeta repertoires of a Belgian cohort with known cytomegalovirus serostatus to replicate a published TCR-based CMV serostatus classifier.

Genomic DNA was extracted from sorted cells with the Quick-DNA Microprep Kit. Amplification of TCRbeta DNA was done with the immunoSEQ hsTCRbeta kit, following the protocol from the manufacturer. An Illumina MiSeq instrument was used to sequence the TCRbeta libraries. The authors' pipeline ran thus. Following removal of out-of-frame sequences, 2.2 million or so distinct TCRbeta sequences were retained, with an average of roughly 70,000 per individual. Each individual was scored by the count of 164 previously reported CMV-associated TCRbeta sequences and the total productive distinct TCRbeta count. A beta-binomial model was reimplemented in Python, and scikit-learn random forests with default parameters were trained on US cohort data. Classifier performance on the Belgian cohort was summarized as median AUC with percentile confidence intervals calculated over 10,000 bootstrap iterations. What TCRdb holds here is the immuneACCESS table cut down to in-frame rearrangements. Part of the clones is not present; checked against another copy, under half of the missing clones reflect an unresolved V gene, and the others are unexplained. The DNA was the basis for D and trimming; V, J and clone size are from that table. The sample table holds some 52,000 clones, of which about 80% were seen once. The ten largest clones capture 1.5% to 2% of the sample.

A FACSAria II was used to sort memory CD4+ T cells, defined as single viable CD3+CD4+CD8-CD45RO+ cells. CMV serostatus was determined with a Roche Elecsys assay detecting serum IgG against CMV pp150, pp28, p38 and p52. After the samples were thawed, total CD4+ T cells were enriched through positive selection using CD4 magnetic microbeads. Samples originated from another study that specifically interrogated the CD4+ T cell memory repertoire. Following standard operating procedures, peripheral blood mononuclear cells were isolated and cryopreserved, while serum was kept at -80 degrees C. The staining used CD3-PerCP (BW264/56), CD4-APC (RPA-T4), CD45RO-PE (UCHT1) and CD8-Pacific Orange (3B5) antibodies, and Sytox blue was used to exclude non-viable cells. General study outcomes and caveats: CMV serostatus prediction reached a median bootstrapped AUC of around 0.95 with the original framework and just over 0.9 with a US-trained random forest. The results were interpreted as suggesting that the CMV-associated TCR signature is largely present in the CD4+ memory repertoire. Only CD4+CD45RO+ memory cells were sequenced, in contrast to the original study, in which naive and memory CD4+ and CD8+ populations were covered. Of roughly 170 previously reported CMV-associated TCRbeta sequences, 55 to 75 appeared in the CD4+ memory repertoires, each in one to five individuals. On the Belgian cohort, the classifier built on the original framework reached a median bootstrapped AUC of around 0.95, with a 95% CI of 0.76-1.00.

In the case of this clone: Its antigen remains unidentified. It has no much larger one-base neighbor in the sample; base qualities were not kept.

V trim: 7 bases; J trim: 2 bases; unmatched bases: 7. The CDR3, cysteine through phenylalanine, is 16 amino acids long. Only CDR3 DNA remains: 48 bases, in frame from the first base. CDR1 SGHAT and CDR2 FQNNGV are derived from the germline V gene. The chain uses TRBV11-2 and TRBJ2-3, and TRBD2 matches 12 of the central bases. This TCR came from an adult in good health and CMV-seronegative. The sequencing sample was made of memory CD4+ T cells from blood. CDR3 protein: CASKRGLAGHTDTQYF. The DNA sequence is as follows: TGTGCCAGCAAAAGAGGACTAGCGGGGCACACAGATACGCAGTATTTT. Where the CDR3 stops, the reference TRBV11-2 and TRBJ2-3 genes take over; the full variable domain is EAGVAQSPRYKIIEKRQSVAFWCNPISGHATLYWYQQILGQGPKLLIQFQNNGVVDDSQLPKDRFSAERLKGVDSTLKIQPAKLEDSAVYLCASKRGLAGHTDTQYFGPGTRLTVL.